This entry lists 5 T cell receptor beta chains sequenced from one sample in a study of early T cells in non-severe SARS-CoV-2 infection. TCRdb independently ran MiXCR on the 5' RACE reads; one entry per CDR3 protein. This repertoire shows 75,000 to 95,000 distinct CDR3 sequences, approximately 17% found once; its top ten account for 5.1%. Sequencing used whole blood, obtained at baseline. The receptors come from an adult who was a healthcare worker with PCR-confirmed SARS-CoV-2 infection or an uninfected control (not recorded which).

This clonotype showed up just a few times. V gene TRBV28 combines with J gene TRBJ2-1, with D possibly matching TRBD2 (6 bases). Per the germline V gene, CDR1 is MDHEN and CDR2 is SYDVKM. V gave up 2 bases and J gave up 10 bases, with 6 bases separating them. There are 11 residues in the CDR3. CDR3 sequence: CASSLREEQFF. CDR3 nucleotide sequence: TGTGCCAGCAGTTTACGGGAGGAGCAGTTCTTC.

This clonotype occurred many times. The V call is TRBV6-2 or TRBV6-3, the J call TRBJ2-7; D is possibly TRBD1 (6 bases). The CDR3 length is 12 residues. Germline CDR1 MNHEY, CDR2 SVGEGT. Trimming cost V 6 bases and J 7 bases, with 13 bases left between them. In DNA, the CDR3 is TGTGCCAGCAGGGACAGCGCGTTAGAGCAGTACTTC. It yields the protein CASRDSALEQYF.

V usage is TRBV9 and J usage is TRBJ2-1, with a possible D match to TRBD2 (6 bases). CDR3 length: 17 residues. Germline lookup yields CDR1 SGDLS and CDR2 YYNGEE. The V and J ends lost 0 bases and 8 bases respectively, with 21 bases between them. For the CDR3, the DNA is TGTGCCAGCAGCGTAGCGGTTTCATTGGAGGGCCTCTATGAGCAGTTCTTC. Amino acids: CASSVAVSLEGLYEQFF.

This clonotype was counted a few times. This chain links TRBV14 with TRBJ2-2, with 9 bases matching TRBD2. The length of the CDR3 is 16 residues. CDR1 and CDR2 (germline): SGHDN, FVKESK. Trimming took 2 bases from V and 4 from J; bases not matched to a gene: 5. Here the CDR3 DNA reads TGTGCCAGCAGCCAACTTAGCGGGAGAGTCACCGGGGAGCTGTTTTTT. Protein sequence: CASSQLSGRVTGELFF.

This clonotype came up a few times. This chain uses TRBV19 with TRBJ1-2, with 7 positions matching TRBD1. Germline V gives CDR1 LNHDA, CDR2 SQIVND (reference sequence). The V segment lost 5 bases and the J segment 4 bases; nucleotides outside the gene matches: 4. The CDR3 runs 13 residues. This CDR3 is CASSDGTAYGYTF. The CDR3 DNA reads TGTGCCAGTAGTGATGGGACAGCCTATGGCTACACCTTC.